This T cell receptor (beta chain) was recorded in a study of T cells of healthy individuals. There are 15 residues in the CDR3. With 5 bases clipped from V and 4 bases from J, the junction kept 10 bases outside the gene matches. The germline gives CDR1 SEHNR, CDR2 FQNEAQ (reference sequence). One entry per CDR3 protein results from TCRdb running MiXCR on the 5' RACE reads. The top ten hold 6.5% to 8% of the sample, which has about 82,000 distinct CDR3 sequences, roughly 5.1% seen once. This clonotype was found many times. This TCR came from a female donor in good health. This chain uses TRBV7-9 with TRBJ1-1, with 7 bases aligning to TRBD1. DNA for the CDR3: TGTGCCAGCAGCCCGACAGGGTACCAGGGCACTGAAGCTTTCTTT. It codes for CASSPTGYQGTEAFF.